This T cell receptor beta chain was sequenced for a study of cytomegalovirus exposure and HLA in healthy donors. Germline CDR1 and CDR2: MNHNS and SASEGT. V lost 7 bases and J lost 1, with 8 bases in between. The CDR3 is 13 amino acids. Vbeta (60) and Jbeta (13) primers were used in the PCR. Some clones are missing from TCRdb's copy, which holds only in-frame ones; the method was immunoSEQ multiplex PCR. The data hold roughly 120,000 clones, with roughly 9% observed a single time. The sample consisted of PBMCs. The V call is TRBV6-1, the J call TRBJ1-3, with D uncertain. This TCR derives from a woman aged 40 to 49 in good health and CMV-seropositive. The CDR3 protein is CASIRSSGNTIYF. CDR3 in DNA: TGTGCCAGCATCAGGTCTTCTGGAAACACCATATATTTT.